This TCR beta chain was identified in a study of T cells in Graves' hyperthyroidism and ophthalmopathy. This clonotype appeared many times. Diagnosing involved the use of clinical symptoms, serum thyroxine and TRAb, thyroid ultrasound and orbital computed tomography. The source material, RNA transcripts, was used to amplify TCR beta CDR3 regions. During a first-round RT-PCR of the TCR CDR3, the HTBI primer set was used. Using its own MiXCR run on the multiplex PCR reads, TCRdb lists one record per CDR3 protein. Counted here are some 440,000 distinct CDR3 sequences, approximately 14% occurring once; the ten biggest clones make up 13% to 15%. The CDR3 sequence is 14 residues long. Germline lookup yields CDR1 SNHLY and CDR2 FYNNEI. Trimming stripped 6 bases from V and 7 bases from J, with 15 bases between.

Sequencing used blood. The TCR comes from a woman younger than 30 with Graves' hyperthyroidism. The rearrangement joins TRBV2 to TRBJ2-2; tentatively, D is TRBD1 or TRBD2 (5 bases each). The chain's CDR3 is CASRPGPANGELFF. CDR3 nucleotides: TGTGCCAGCAGACCGGGACCAGCAAACGGGGAGCTGTTTTTT.